The next 16 T cell receptor beta chains were all read from a single sample in a study of PD-L1 blockade in urothelial cancer. Measured with immunoSEQ multiplex PCR; TCRdb has only the in-frame clones, and not every one. The sample holds over 45,000 clones, around 84% seen once. As to time point: pretreatment peripheral blood. The input for sequencing was PBMCs, taken around atezolizumab (anti-PD-L1) treatment. These receptors were obtained from a man aged 60 to 75 with urothelial cancer.

This clone appeared a few times. The V gene is TRBV5-6, the J gene TRBJ1-3; TRBD1 matches at 7 bases. V lost 3 bases to trimming and J lost 4 bases; unmatched junction nucleotides: 4. This CDR3 is 14 amino acids long. From germline, CDR1 is SGHDT and CDR2 YYEEEE. The CDR3 sequence: CASSYTGDGNTIYF. CDR3 bases: TGTGCCAGCAGCTACACAGGGGACGGAAACACCATATATTTT.

This chain connects TRBV18 to TRBJ2-1; weak D call: TRBD2 (5 bases). Germline V gene data show CDR1 as KGHSH and CDR2 as LQKENI. The CDR3 contains 17 residues. The ends were cut back, 3 bases at V and 0 bases at J, with 15 bases in the middle. The CDR3 bases are TGTGCCAGCTCACCCCCGAGCGGCCCAAGCTCCTACAATGAGCAGTTCTTC. Translating it yields CASSPPSGPSSYNEQFF. Full variable domain (missing parts from reference TRBV18 and TRBJ2-1): NAGVMQNPRHLVRRRGQEARLRCSPMKGHSHVYWYRQLPEEGLKFMVYLQKENIIDESGMPKERFSAEFPKEGPSILRIQQVVRGDSAAYFCASSPPSGPSSYNEQFFGPGTRLTVL.

The chain couples TRBV11-3 to TRBJ2-7; D unclear. Germline V lookup: CDR1 SGHNT, CDR2 YENEEA. The CDR3 covers 14 residues. V was trimmed by 5 bases and J by 9 bases, leaving 20 bases between them. The CDR3 DNA reads TGTGCCAGCAGCGACGACATCCCGTCTTCTGCGCAGTACTTC. Translation gives CASSDDIPSSAQYF. The full variable domain, in which reference TRBV11-3 and TRBJ2-7 provide the parts outside the CDR3, is EAGVVQSPRYKIIEKKQPVAFWCNPISGHNTLYWYLQNLGQGPELLIRYENEEAVDDSQLPKDRFSAERLKGVDSTLKIQPAELGDSAVYLCASSDDIPSSAQYFGPGTRLTVT.

J is TRBJ1-2 and V is TRBV5-6; 8 bases agree with TRBD1. This CDR3 comprises 16 residues. V dropped 4 bases and J dropped 7; count of bases not matched to a gene: 15. Germline V lookup: CDR1 SGHDT, CDR2 YYEEEE. Written as DNA, the CDR3 is TGTGCCAGCAGCCCGGGACGAGGACAGGGTTCTTCTGGCTACACCTTC. Translating gives CASSPGRGQGSSGYTF.

The chain couples TRBV7-3 to TRBJ1-4, with 8 bases that match TRBD1. The CDR3 totals 13 residues. The germline V gene encodes CDR1 SGHTA and CDR2 FQGTGA. The V gene end was trimmed by 5 bases and the J gene end by 7 bases; junction bases not matched to a gene: 3. For the CDR3, the DNA is TGTGCCAGCAGCGCCGGGACAGGTGAAAAACTGTTTTTT. This codes for CASSAGTGEKLFF.

The rearrangement uses TRBV4-3 and TRBJ2-3, with 8 bases lining up with TRBD2. With 1 base clipped from V and 5 bases from J, the junction kept 8 bases outside the gene matches. Germline V gives CDR1 LGHNA, CDR2 YSLEER. The CDR3 totals 16 residues. This chain's CDR3 is CASSQVNSGARDTQYF. DNA for the CDR3: TGCGCCAGCAGCCAAGTGAATAGCGGGGCTAGAGATACGCAGTATTTT.

The chain couples TRBV15 to TRBJ2-7; 11 bases match TRBD2. CDR1 LNHNV and CDR2 YYDKDF come from the germline V gene (reference sequence). This CDR3 is built from 16 residues. With 1 base clipped from V and 13 bases from J, the junction kept 15 bases outside the gene matches. CDR3 residues: CATSRGRSTLTSGVYF. The CDR3 coding sequence is TGTGCCACCAGCAGAGGCCGAAGCACCCTGACTAGCGGGGTTTACTTC.

The chain recombines TRBV9 with TRBJ2-1; 11 nucleotides align to TRBD2. The CDR3 loop spans 14 amino acids. With 1 base clipped from V and 8 bases from J, the junction kept 2 bases outside the gene matches. Germline V gene sequence: CDR1 SGDLS, CDR2 YYNGEE. CDR3 amino acids: CASSVLAGGHEQFF. The CDR3 region has the DNA TGTGCCAGCAGCGTATTAGCGGGAGGGCATGAGCAGTTCTTC.

With regard to this clone: Within the sample, other DNA sequences also encode this same CDR3. The chain links TRBV6-1 to TRBJ2-7, with TRBD1 matching over 7 bases. Per the germline V gene, CDR1 is MNHNS and CDR2 is SASEGT. The V gene end was trimmed by 6 bases and the J gene end by 4 bases; junction bases not matched to a gene: 3. CDR3 length: 12 amino acids. CDR3 protein: CASSVTGYEQYF. CDR3 in DNA: TGTGCCAGCAGCGTGACAGGGTACGAGCAGTACTTC.

The rearrangement uses TRBV15 and TRBJ2-5, with a weak D call TRBD2 (5 bases). The V end was cut by 1 base, the J end by 5 bases, with 17 bases between. This CDR3 has 16 residues. Germline V lookup: CDR1 LNHNV, CDR2 YYDKDF (reference sequence). CDR3 sequence: CATSRATGPRGETQYF. The CDR3 DNA reads TGTGCCACCAGCAGAGCTACCGGGCCTCGAGGGGAGACCCAGTACTTC.

V is TRBV7-2 and J is TRBJ1-5; TRBD1 aligns across 7 bases. J lost 6 bases, V lost 5 bases, and 10 bases had no gene match. This CDR3 is built from 15 residues. Per the germline V gene, CDR1 is SGHTA and CDR2 is FQGNSA. CDR3: CASSLDRANSQPQHF. For the CDR3, the DNA is TGTGCCAGCAGCCTTGACAGGGCTAACAGTCAGCCCCAGCATTTT.

This clone has just a few counts. The rearrangement uses TRBV5-5 and TRBJ1-1; D is perhaps TRBD1 (6 bases). Trimming cost V 1 base and J 5 bases, with 18 bases left between them. CDR1 and CDR2 from the germline V gene are SGHKS and YYEKEE (reference sequence). The CDR3 is 16 amino acids. CDR3: CASSLWQGRVGTEAFF. The CDR3 region has the DNA TGTGCCAGCAGCTTGTGGCAGGGGAGAGTTGGAACTGAAGCTTTCTTT.

The J gene is TRBJ1-3, the V gene TRBV12-5; the match to TRBD1 covers 8 bases. The trim removed 7 bases at V and 2 bases at J, leaving 10 bases unmatched. This CDR3 is built from 16 residues. Germline V lookup: CDR1 LGHNT, CDR2 FRNRAP. The CDR3 nucleotides read TGTGCTAGTGACGAGGGCAGGGGGCTGGCTGGAAACACCATATATTTT. Its translation: CASDEGRGLAGNTIYF.

This sequence joins TRBV7-2 and TRBJ1-6; 12 bases fit TRBD1. This CDR3 has 19 residues. Losses at the gene ends were 1 base for V and 7 bases for J; bases not matched to a gene: 11. Germline V CDR1 and CDR2: SGHTA, FQGNSA. CDR3 nucleotide sequence: TGTGCCAGCAGCTTAGGGTGGTATGGGACAGGGGGCAAGAATTCACCCCTCCACTTT. The encoded protein is CASSLGWYGTGGKNSPLHF.

The V call is TRBV27, the J call TRBJ1-2; possible D gene TRBD1, 5 bases. The germline V and J ends were trimmed by 9 bases and 14 bases, with 22 bases remaining between them. Germline V lookup: CDR1 MNHEY, CDR2 SMNVEV (reference sequence). CDR3 length equals 12 residues. The CDR3 sequence is CASTPGSGLWTF. In DNA, the CDR3 is TGTGCCAGTACCCCCGGATCAGGGTTATGGACCTTC.

This chain joins TRBV5-1 and TRBJ1-2; the D gene is possibly TRBD1 (5 bases). The V end lost 3 bases, the J end lost 3 bases, and 15 bases lay between the germline ends. Germline CDR1 and CDR2: SGHRS and YFSETQ. The CDR3 consists of 15 residues. CDR3 coding DNA: TGCGCCAGCAGCTCACTTTCGGGGGGGGACTATGGCTACACCTTC. It codes for CASSSLSGGDYGYTF.